The clone carrying this TCR beta chain was observed at least ten times. Germline V lookup: CDR1 MNHEY, CDR2 SVGAGI. CDR3 length: 15 amino acids. The ends were cut back, 4 bases at V and 0 bases at J, with 12 bases in the middle. This specimen comes from a study of spatial heterogeneity in lung cancer. The time point: sample taken at primary tumor resection. From tumor, nontumor lung or frozen PBMC, whole RNA was taken unsorted for sequencing. Unique molecular identifiers, one per molecule, were present on every TCR cDNA molecule. Each CDR3 protein gets one entry after TCRdb re-called the 5' RACE reads with MiXCR. The sample carries some 41,000 distinct CDR3 sequences, approximately 7% recorded once.

The rearrangement links TRBV6-5 to TRBJ1-1; the D is unclear. The TCR comes from a female donor with early-stage non-small cell lung cancer. Here the sequenced sample was PBMCs, taken at surgery. CDR3 bases: TGTGCCAGCAGTTTTGAAGCAGTTCTGAACACTGAAGCTTTCTTT. This codes for CASSFEAVLNTEAFF.